The rows below give T cell receptor beta chains drawn from one sample of a study of T-cell reconstitution after alpha-beta-depleted transplantation in children. One entry per CDR3 protein results from TCRdb running MiXCR on the PCR reads. Found here are hundreds of thousands of distinct CDR3 sequences, around 15% of them singletons; the top ten hold around 43%. The specimen was PBMCs, mostly from graft donor cells, collected 360 days after TCRalphabeta/CD19-depleted stem cell transplant. All receptors derive from a male patient between 2 and 10 years old who had a stem cell transplant for acute lymphoblastic leukemia, so the T cells may come from the graft donor. Each CDR3 is given with its conserved first and last residue. A D gene is named only where the DNA matches it firmly. Not all rows give a size; the values are once, few, many and, for expanded clones, a class.

cdr3_length	v_call	clone_size	d_call	j_call	cdr3_aa	cdr3_nt
13	TRBV5-1	.	.	TRBJ1-2	CASSPSRAFGYTF	TGCGCCAGCAGCCCAAGTCGAGCCTTTGGCTACACCTTC
10	TRBV6-1	.	.	TRBJ2-7	CASSALEQYF	TGTGCCAGCAGTGCTCTGGAGCAGTACTTC
15	TRBV20-1	few	.	TRBJ2-1	CSASYDSRSYNEQFF	TGCAGTGCCTCCTACGACTCACGCTCCTACAATGAGCAGTTCTTC
20	TRBV6-2/TRBV6-3	many	TRBD2	TRBJ2-5	CASSYYAGAPSKREQETQYF	TGTGCCAGCAGTTACTACGCGGGAGCCCCCAGCAAACGGGAACAAGAGACCCAGTACTTC
15	TRBV28	many	TRBD1	TRBJ2-7	CASSRPQGVFYEQYF	TGTGCCAGCTCCAGACCCCAGGGGGTCTTCTACGAGCAGTACTTC
13	TRBV5-1	many	.	TRBJ2-3	CASAWEVTDTQYF	TGCGCCTCTGCGTGGGAGGTCACAGATACGCAGTATTTT
17	TRBV11-2	few	TRBD1	TRBJ2-2	CASSLEVGQWATGELFF	TGTGCCAGCAGCTTAGAGGTGGGACAGTGGGCCACCGGGGAGCTGTTTTTT
15	TRBV5-1	.	TRBD1	TRBJ2-5	CASSFLGTGKETQYF	TGCGCCAGCAGCTTTCTCGGGACAGGGAAAGAGACCCAGTACTTC
14	TRBV20-1	.	TRBD2	TRBJ2-7	CSAGAGSGSYEQYF	TGCAGTGCTGGGGCCGGGAGCGGGAGTTACGAGCAGTACTTC
15	TRBV28	few	.	TRBJ2-7	CASSPLWGSQYEQYF	TGTGCCAGCAGTCCCCTGTGGGGGAGTCAGTACGAGCAGTACTTC
14	TRBV9	many	.	TRBJ2-5	CASSVSSGWETQYF	TGTGCCAGCAGCGTATCCAGTGGCTGGGAGACCCAGTACTTC
15	TRBV28	many	.	TRBJ2-3	CAVQTRGDYTDTQYF	TGTGCCGTTCAAACCCGAGGGGATTACACAGATACGCAGTATTTT
16	TRBV29-1	many	.	TRBJ2-7	CSPPETDPKIPYEQYF	TGCAGCCCACCCGAGACTGATCCAAAAATTCCTTACGAGCAGTACTTC
14	TRBV20-1	.	.	TRBJ1-1	CSAKGASLNTEAFF	TGCAGTGCCAAAGGGGCATCCTTGAACACTGAAGCTTTCTTT
14	TRBV7-9	few	.	TRBJ1-2	CASSLAAPGAGYTF	TGTGCCAGCAGCTTAGCGGCACCTGGGGCGGGCTACACCTTC
15	TRBV5-6	.	TRBD1	TRBJ1-3	CASSLADREVNTIYF	TGTGCCAGCAGCTTGGCCGACAGGGAGGTAAACACCATATATTTT
15	TRBV28	many	TRBD1	TRBJ2-7	CASSGGQPIPYEQYF	TGTGCCAGCAGTGGGGGACAGCCTATTCCCTACGAGCAGTACTTC
14	TRBV3-1	few	TRBD2	TRBJ2-5	CASSQASGKETQYF	TGTGCCAGCAGCCAGGCTAGCGGGAAAGAGACCCAGTACTTC
13	TRBV28	few	TRBD1	TRBJ2-7	CASRSAGGYEQYF	TGTGCCAGCAGATCGGCAGGGGGCTACGAGCAGTACTTC
16	TRBV5-1	many	.	TRBJ2-3	CASSLNTGNRADTQYF	TGCGCCAGCAGCCTCAATACAGGGAATCGTGCGGATACGCAGTATTTT
15	TRBV28	.	.	TRBJ2-5	CASSSLLSPPRDQYF	TGTGCCAGCAGTTCCCTCCTCTCTCCGCCGAGGGACCAGTACTTC
15	TRBV28	.	.	TRBJ1-5	CASSLWGLLNQPQHF	TGTGCCAGCAGTTTATGGGGACTGCTCAATCAGCCCCAGCATTTT
14	TRBV29-1	many	.	TRBJ2-7	CSVSGEGGPYEQYF	TGCAGCGTTTCGGGGGAAGGGGGACCCTACGAGCAGTACTTC
15	TRBV10-3	few	TRBD1	TRBJ2-3	CAISLGQGEADTQYF	TGTGCCATCAGCTTGGGACAGGGGGAGGCAGATACGCAGTATTTT
13	TRBV4-1	.	.	TRBJ2-7	CASSQMGEYEQYF	TGCGCCAGCAGCCAAATGGGGGAGTACGAGCAGTACTTC
15	TRBV12-3/TRBV12-4	many	TRBD2	TRBJ2-3	CASSHPTSGTDTQYF	TGTGCCAGCAGTCATCCGACTAGCGGCACAGATACGCAGTATTTT
13	TRBV29-1	few	TRBD1	TRBJ2-7	CSVWTGRNYEQYF	TGCAGCGTGTGGACAGGGCGGAACTACGAGCAGTACTTC
14	TRBV20-1	few	TRBD2	TRBJ2-7	CSASWTSRAYEQYF	TGCAGTGCTAGTTGGACTAGCCGAGCCTACGAGCAGTACTTC
14	TRBV4-1	few	.	TRBJ2-1	CASSQGYGYNEQFF	TGCGCCAGCAGCCAAGGTTACGGCTACAATGAGCAGTTCTTC
15	TRBV4-2	many	.	TRBJ2-5	CASSQDRWVQETQYF	TGTGCCAGCAGCCAAGATCGGTGGGTCCAAGAGACCCAGTACTTC
15	TRBV20-1	few	.	TRBJ2-7	CSARVPGTPTYEQYF	TGCAGTGCTAGAGTTCCCGGGACTCCTACTTACGAGCAGTACTTC
17	TRBV29-1	many	.	TRBJ2-5	CSVPRREAASLKETQYF	TGCAGCGTCCCTAGGAGGGAGGCCGCTTCCCTCAAAGAGACCCAGTACTTC
15	TRBV7-6	few	.	TRBJ2-5	CASSLSPGQGETQYF	TGTGCCAGCAGCCTCTCACCCGGGCAAGGGGAGACCCAGTACTTC
13	TRBV4-1	.	.	TRBJ2-1	CASSQDWRNEQFF	TGCGCCAGCAGCCAAGACTGGCGCAATGAGCAGTTCTTC
14	TRBV3-1	few	.	TRBJ2-2	CASSRLGGAGELFF	TGTGCCAGCAGCCGACTAGGAGGGGCCGGGGAGCTGTTTTTT